This T cell receptor beta chain was observed in a study of blood T cell repertoires in COVID-19. In the study overall: Both acute and convalescent COVID-19 samples were obtained from the United States, Italy and Spain. Sources were T cells, B-cell-depleted T cells, or PBMCs; the material itself was cDNA or gDNA.

With 5 bases clipped from V and 6 bases from J, the junction kept 10 bases outside the gene matches. The germline gives CDR1 SEHNR, CDR2 FQNEAQ (reference sequence). The CDR3 has 15 amino acids. This clone was seen at least ten times. As handled by the study authors: The assay estimated nucleated cells by amplifying reference gene primers. Assay used: immunoSEQ multiplex PCR; TCRdb lists only in-frame clones, some missing. Clone size and V and J calls were adopted from that table, with D and trimming inferred from the DNA. The repertoire holds roughly 250,000 clones, with roughly four fifths as singletons.

The specimen sequenced was peripheral blood. V and J are TRBV7-9 and TRBJ1-2, with 9 bases that match TRBD1. The clonotype was recovered from a woman in her 70s with acute or convalescent COVID-19. The chain's CDR3 is CASSVRDRVWDGYTF. CDR3 sequence (DNA): TGTGCCAGCAGCGTCCGGGACAGGGTATGGGATGGCTACACCTTC.